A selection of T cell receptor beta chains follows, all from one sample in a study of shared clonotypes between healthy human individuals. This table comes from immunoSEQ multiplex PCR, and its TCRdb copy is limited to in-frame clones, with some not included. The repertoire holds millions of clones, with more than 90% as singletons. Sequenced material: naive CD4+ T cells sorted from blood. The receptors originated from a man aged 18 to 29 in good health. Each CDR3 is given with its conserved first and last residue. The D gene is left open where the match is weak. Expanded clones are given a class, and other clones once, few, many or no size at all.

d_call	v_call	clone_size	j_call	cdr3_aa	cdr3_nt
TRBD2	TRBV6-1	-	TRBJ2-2	CASSGPARLAALNTGELFF	TGTGCCAGCAGTGGCCCAGCCCGGCTAGCGGCCTTGAACACCGGGGAGCTGTTTTTT
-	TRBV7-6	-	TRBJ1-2	CASSPHRTESYGYTF	TGTGCCAGCAGCCCTCACCGGACGGAAAGCTATGGCTACACCTTC
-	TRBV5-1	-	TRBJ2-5	CASSLGQDSSTQYF	TGCGCCAGCAGCTTGGGACAGGATTCTTCGACCCAGTACTTC
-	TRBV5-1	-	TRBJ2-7	CASSPYHSENEQYF	TGCGCCAGCAGCCCTTACCACAGCGAGAACGAGCAGTACTTC
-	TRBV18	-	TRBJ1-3	CASSPSSPKPGAF	TGTGCCAGCTCACCAAGTTCGCCGAAACCAGGGGCTTTT
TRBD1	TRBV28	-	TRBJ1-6	CASSSTGAGSPLHF	TGTGCCAGCAGTTCCACAGGGGCGGGATCACCCCTCCACTTT
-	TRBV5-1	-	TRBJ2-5	CASSLWGDRQETQYF	TGCGCCAGCAGCTTGTGGGGCGACAGGCAGGAGACCCAGTACTTC
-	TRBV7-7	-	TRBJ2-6	CASSLARQGASGANVLTF	TGTGCTAGCAGCTTAGCGCGGCAGGGAGCCTCTGGGGCCAACGTCCTGACTTTC
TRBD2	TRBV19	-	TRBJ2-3	CASSTGLASTDTQYF	TGTGCCAGTAGTACAGGACTAGCAAGCACAGATACGCAGTATTTT
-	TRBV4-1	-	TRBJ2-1	CASSPNEQFF	TGCGCCAGCAGCCCTAATGAGCAGTTCTTC
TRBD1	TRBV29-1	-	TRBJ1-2	CSGLGQGHGYTF	TGCAGCGGACTGGGACAGGGTCATGGCTACACCTTC
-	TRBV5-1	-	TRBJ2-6	CASRGAGAQVLTF	TGCGCCAGCAGGGGGGCAGGGGCGCAAGTCCTGACTTTC
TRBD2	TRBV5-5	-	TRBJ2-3	CASSLGRTSGTDTQYF	TGTGCCAGCAGCTTGGGAAGGACTAGCGGGACAGATACGCAGTATTTT
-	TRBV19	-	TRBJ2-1	CASSRTGNSYNEQFF	TGTGCCAGTAGTAGAACCGGGAACTCCTACAATGAGCAGTTCTTC
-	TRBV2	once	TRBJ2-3	CASSDQGGTQYF	TGTGCCAGCAGTGACCAGGGAGGTACGCAGTATTTT
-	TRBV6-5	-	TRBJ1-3	CASTPRGGFGNTIYF	TGTGCCAGCACGCCGAGAGGGGGTTTTGGAAACACCATATATTTT
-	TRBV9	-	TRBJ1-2	CASSVGDLYGYTF	TGTGCCAGCAGCGTAGGAGATTTATATGGCTACACCTTC
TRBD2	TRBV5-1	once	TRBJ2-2	CASSWTSARRSTGELFF	TGCGCCAGCAGCTGGACTAGCGCGAGACGATCCACCGGGGAGCTGTTTTTT
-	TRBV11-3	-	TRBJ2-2	CASGPRQMNTGELFF	TGTGCCAGCGGACCTCGGCAGATGAACACCGGGGAGCTGTTTTTT
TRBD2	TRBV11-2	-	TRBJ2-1	CASSLVLGLAGVGDEQFF	TGTGCCAGCAGCTTAGTGTTAGGACTAGCGGGAGTTGGGGATGAGCAGTTCTTC
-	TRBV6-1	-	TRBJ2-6	CASSVSGVGLTF	TGTGCCAGCAGTGTATCAGGGGTGGGCCTGACTTTC
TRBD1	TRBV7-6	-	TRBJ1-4	CASSYEPGQSNEKLFF	TGTGCCAGCAGCTATGAACCGGGACAGTCGAATGAAAAACTGTTTTTT
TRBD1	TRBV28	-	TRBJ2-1	CAIEDRGPLNEQFF	TGTGCCATCGAAGACAGGGGGCCTCTCAATGAGCAGTTCTTC
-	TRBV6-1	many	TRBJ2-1	CASSYSYWGYNEQFF	TGTGCCAGCAGCTATTCTTACTGGGGCTACAATGAGCAGTTCTTC
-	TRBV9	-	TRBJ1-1	CASRRAGSNTEAFF	TGTGCCAGCAGACGGGCAGGGTCTAACACTGAAGCTTTCTTT
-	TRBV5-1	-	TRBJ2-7	CASSFGSASPVEQYF	TGCGCCAGCAGCTTTGGATCGGCTAGCCCTGTCGAGCAGTACTTC
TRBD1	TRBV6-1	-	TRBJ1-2	CASRETGTYGYTF	TGTGCCAGCAGAGAGACAGGGACCTATGGCTACACCTTC
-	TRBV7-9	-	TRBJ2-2	CASRRVSGELFF	TGTGCCAGCAGAAGGGTGTCCGGGGAGCTGTTTTTT
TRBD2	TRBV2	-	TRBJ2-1	CASRISGGAHVGQFF	TGTGCCAGCAGAATCAGCGGGGGGGCCCACGTGGGGCAGTTCTTC
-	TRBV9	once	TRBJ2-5	CASSTSGVETQYF	TGTGCCAGCAGCACCTCCGGGGTAGAGACCCAGTACTTC